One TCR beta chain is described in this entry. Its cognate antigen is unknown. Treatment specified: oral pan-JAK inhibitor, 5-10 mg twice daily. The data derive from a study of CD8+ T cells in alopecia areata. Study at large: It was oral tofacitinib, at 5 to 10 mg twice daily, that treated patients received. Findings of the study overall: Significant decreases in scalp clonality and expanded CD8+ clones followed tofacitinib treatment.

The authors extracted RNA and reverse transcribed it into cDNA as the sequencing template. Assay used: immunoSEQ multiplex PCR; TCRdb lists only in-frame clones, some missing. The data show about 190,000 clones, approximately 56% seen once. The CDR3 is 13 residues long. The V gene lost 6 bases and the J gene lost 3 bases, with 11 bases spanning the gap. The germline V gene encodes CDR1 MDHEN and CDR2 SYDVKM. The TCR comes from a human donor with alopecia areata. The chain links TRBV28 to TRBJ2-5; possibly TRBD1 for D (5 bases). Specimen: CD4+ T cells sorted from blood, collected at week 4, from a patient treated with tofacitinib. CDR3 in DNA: TGTGCCAGCAGCCCCGGCAGGGAAGAGACCCAGTACTTC. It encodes CASSPGREETQYF.